The rows below give T cell receptor beta chains drawn from one sample of a study of read filtering for tumor transcriptome and immune sequencing. From the reads, TCRdb called clonotypes with MiXCR, one entry per CDR3 protein. Among 75,000 to 90,000 distinct CDR3 sequences listed, roughly an eighth were seen once. Input material: a population of CD138-negative cells sorted from bone marrow. All receptors come from a donor at least 40 years old with multiple myeloma. CDR3s include the opening cysteine and the closing phenylalanine or tryptophan. D genes are given only for firm matches. A row's size may be missing; if present it is once, few, many or a size class.

d_gene	v_gene	abundance	j_gene	CDR3nt	CDR3aa
-	TRBV28	many	TRBJ2-3	TGTGCCAGCAGTTCGGGGAGTTCCGATACGCAGTATTTT	CASSSGSSDTQYF
-	TRBV6-1	many	TRBJ2-1	TGTGCCAGCAGTATAGATGGATACAATGAGCAGTTCTTC	CASSIDGYNEQFF
-	TRBV20-1	many	TRBJ2-5	TGCAGTGCTAGAGATCGGGTAGGGCAAGAGACCCAGTACTTC	CSARDRVGQETQYF
-	TRBV5-4	-	TRBJ1-1	TGTGCCAGCAGCTGGGGGGCAGGATCTAAGATGAACACTGAAGCTTTCTTT	CASSWGAGSKMNTEAFF
-	TRBV9	few	TRBJ2-5	TGTGCCAGCAGCGTAGCTCTTAGTTCCCCTGGGAGGGAGACCCAGTACTTC	CASSVALSSPGRETQYF
TRBD1	TRBV7-8	many	TRBJ2-7	TGTGCCAGCAGTTCCCGGGCCGGGGACAGGCTTTACGAGCAGTACTTC	CASSSRAGDRLYEQYF
TRBD2	TRBV28	many	TRBJ2-7	TGTGCCAGCAGTTTCTCCTCCGGACTAGACTACGAGCAGTACTTC	CASSFSSGLDYEQYF
-	TRBV7-9	-	TRBJ2-7	TGTGCCAGCAGCTCTCAGCTCGAGCAGTACTTC	CASSSQLEQYF
-	TRBV7-2	many	TRBJ1-1	TGTGCCAGCAGCTTACAAGGGAACACTGAAGCTTTCTTT	CASSLQGNTEAFF
TRBD2	TRBV7-9	many	TRBJ2-7	TGTGCCAGCAGCTTAGTCCCGGGACTAGCGGAGACCTACGAGCAGTACTTC	CASSLVPGLAETYEQYF
-	TRBV5-1	few	TRBJ1-3	TGCGCCAGCAGCTTGGCCGTAGGGAGTCCTGGAAACACCATATATTTT	CASSLAVGSPGNTIYF
-	TRBV5-1	many	TRBJ2-3	TGCGCCAGCCGCGTACAAATATCTAGCACAGATACGCAGTATTTT	CASRVQISSTDTQYF
TRBD1	TRBV6-6	many	TRBJ1-3	TGTGCCAGCAGTTACGACAGGGCCTCTGGAAACACCATATATTTT	CASSYDRASGNTIYF
TRBD1	TRBV7-9	many	TRBJ1-5	TGTGCCAGCAGCTCAGCCGGGACAGGGACTAGCAATCAGCCCCAGCATTTT	CASSSAGTGTSNQPQHF
-	TRBV4-1	many	TRBJ1-2	TGCGCCAGCAGCCAAGATCACGGAACAGTAGGATATGGCTACACCTTC	CASSQDHGTVGYGYTF
-	TRBV6-2/TRBV6-3	many	TRBJ1-1	TGTGCCAGCAGTTACGGGGGGGAGGGAACTGAAGCTTTCTTT	CASSYGGEGTEAFF
TRBD1	TRBV5-1	many	TRBJ2-1	TGCGCCAGCAGCTTGACAGGGGCACTGTCCTACAATGAGCAGTTCTTC	CASSLTGALSYNEQFF
-	TRBV5-1	-	TRBJ2-5	TGCGCCAGCAGCAGAAAGGACGGCCAAGAGACCCAGTACTTC	CASSRKDGQETQYF
TRBD2	TRBV7-9	many	TRBJ2-2	TGTGCCAGCAGCAGGACTAGCCTGAACACCGGGGAGCTGTTTTTT	CASSRTSLNTGELFF
TRBD2	TRBV5-1	many	TRBJ2-1	TGTGCCAGCAGCCTAGCGGGAGACATCAAAGAGCAGTTCTTC	CASSLAGDIKEQFF
TRBD1	TRBV4-1	many	TRBJ1-6	TGCGCCAGCAGCCTTCCGACAGGGGAAAATTCACCCCTCCACTTT	CASSLPTGENSPLHF
-	TRBV20-1	many	TRBJ1-2	TGCAGTGCTAGAGGGGGTGTTGGCTATGGCTACACCTTC	CSARGGVGYGYTF